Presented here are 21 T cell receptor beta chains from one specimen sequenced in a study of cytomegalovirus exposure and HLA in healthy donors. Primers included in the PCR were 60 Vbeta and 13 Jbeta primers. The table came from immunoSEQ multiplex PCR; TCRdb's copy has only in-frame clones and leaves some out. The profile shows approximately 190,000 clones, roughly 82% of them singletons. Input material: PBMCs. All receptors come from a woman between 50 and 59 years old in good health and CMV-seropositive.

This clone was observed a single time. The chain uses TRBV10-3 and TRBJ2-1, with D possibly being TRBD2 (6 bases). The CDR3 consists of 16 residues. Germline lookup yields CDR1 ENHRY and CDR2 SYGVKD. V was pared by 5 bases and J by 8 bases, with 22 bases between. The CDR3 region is CAISSGTFSADDEQFF. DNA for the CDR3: TGTGCCATCAGTTCCGGGACTTTTTCGGCGGACGATGAGCAGTTCTTC.

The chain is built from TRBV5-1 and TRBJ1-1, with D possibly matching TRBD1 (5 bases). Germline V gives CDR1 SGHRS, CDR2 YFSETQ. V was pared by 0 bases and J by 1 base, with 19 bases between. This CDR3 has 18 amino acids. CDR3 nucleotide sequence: TGCGCCAGCAGCTTGGCCGTTGGGGCACCTTTTACGAACACTGAAGCTTTCTTT. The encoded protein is CASSLAVGAPFTNTEAFF.

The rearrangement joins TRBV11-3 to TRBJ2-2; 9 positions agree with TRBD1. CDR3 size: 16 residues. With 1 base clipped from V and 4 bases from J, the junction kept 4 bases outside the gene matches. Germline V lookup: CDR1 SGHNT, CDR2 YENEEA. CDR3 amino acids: CASSLGTGEFTGELFF. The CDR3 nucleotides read TGTGCCAGCAGCTTAGGGACAGGGGAGTTCACCGGGGAGCTGTTTTTT.

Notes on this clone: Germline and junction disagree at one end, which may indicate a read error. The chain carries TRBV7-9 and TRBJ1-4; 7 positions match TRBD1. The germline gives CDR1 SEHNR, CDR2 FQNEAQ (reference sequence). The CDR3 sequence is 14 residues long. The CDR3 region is CSSSQTGVGEKLFF. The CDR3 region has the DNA TGTTCCAGCAGCCAAACAGGGGTCGGTGAAAAACTGTTTTTT.

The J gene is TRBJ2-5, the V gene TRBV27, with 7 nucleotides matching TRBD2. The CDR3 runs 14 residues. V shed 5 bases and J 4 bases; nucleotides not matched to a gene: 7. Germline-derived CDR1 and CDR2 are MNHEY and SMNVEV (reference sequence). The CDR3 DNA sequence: TGTGCCAGCAGTGGGGACTATGGCTTAGAGACCCAGTACTTC. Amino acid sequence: CASSGDYGLETQYF.

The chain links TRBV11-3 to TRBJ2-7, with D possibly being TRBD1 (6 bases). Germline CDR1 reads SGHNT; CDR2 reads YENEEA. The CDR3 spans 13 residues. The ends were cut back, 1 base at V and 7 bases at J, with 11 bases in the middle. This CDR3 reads CASSLAEGGEQYF. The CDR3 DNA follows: TGTGCCAGCAGCTTAGCGGAAGGGGGAGAGCAGTACTTC.

As DNA, the CDR3 is TGTGCCAGTAGCAAAGACGGTGCCCCGGGATTCGGAAACACCATATATTTT. The encoded protein is CASSKDGAPGFGNTIYF. The chain links TRBV19 to TRBJ1-3; no clear D. This CDR3 is built from 17 residues. CDR1 LNHDA and CDR2 SQIVND come from the germline V gene (reference sequence). The V and J ends lost 6 bases and 4 bases respectively, with 22 bases between them. Full variable domain (remainder filled in from reference TRBV19 and TRBJ1-3): DGGITQSPKYLFRKEGQNVTLSCEQNLNHDAMYWYRQDPGQGLRLIYYSQIVNDFQKGDIAEGYSVSREKKESFPLTVTSAQKNPTAFYLCASSKDGAPGFGNTIYFGEGSWLTVV.

In nucleotides, the CDR3 is TGTGCCAGCTCACCAGACAGTACCTACTATGGCTACACCTTC. It translates to CASSPDSTYYGYTF. This chain connects TRBV18 to TRBJ1-2, with D possibly TRBD1 on 5 matching bases. Germline V gene sequence: CDR1 KGHSH, CDR2 LQKENI. V shed 2 bases and J shed 3 bases, with 10 bases lying between them. This CDR3 spans 14 amino acids.

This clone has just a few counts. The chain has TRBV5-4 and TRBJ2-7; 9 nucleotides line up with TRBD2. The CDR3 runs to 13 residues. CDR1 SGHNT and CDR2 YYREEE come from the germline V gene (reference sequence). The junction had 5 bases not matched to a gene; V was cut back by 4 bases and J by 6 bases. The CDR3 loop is CASSVAGAAEQYF. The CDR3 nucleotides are TGTGCCAGCAGCGTAGCGGGGGCCGCCGAGCAGTACTTC.

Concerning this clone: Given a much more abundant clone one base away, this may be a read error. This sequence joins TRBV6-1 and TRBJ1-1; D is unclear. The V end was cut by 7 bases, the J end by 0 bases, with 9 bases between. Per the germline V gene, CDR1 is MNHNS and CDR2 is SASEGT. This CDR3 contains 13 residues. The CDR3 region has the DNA TGTGCCAGCACCCCCGGTATGAACACTGAAGCTTTCTTT. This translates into CASTPGMNTEAFF.

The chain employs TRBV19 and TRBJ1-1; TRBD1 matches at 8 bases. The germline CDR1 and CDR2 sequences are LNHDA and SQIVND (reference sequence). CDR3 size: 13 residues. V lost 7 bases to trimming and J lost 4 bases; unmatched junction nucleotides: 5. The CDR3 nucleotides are TGTGCCAGTATCACAGGGGGAGGCACTGAAGCTTTCTTT. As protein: CASITGGGTEAFF.

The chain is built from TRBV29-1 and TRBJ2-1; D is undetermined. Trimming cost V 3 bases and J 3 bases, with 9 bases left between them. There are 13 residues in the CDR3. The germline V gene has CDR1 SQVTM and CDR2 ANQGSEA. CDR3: CSVDTSSYNEQFF. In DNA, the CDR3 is TGCAGCGTTGACACCTCTAGCTACAATGAGCAGTTCTTC.

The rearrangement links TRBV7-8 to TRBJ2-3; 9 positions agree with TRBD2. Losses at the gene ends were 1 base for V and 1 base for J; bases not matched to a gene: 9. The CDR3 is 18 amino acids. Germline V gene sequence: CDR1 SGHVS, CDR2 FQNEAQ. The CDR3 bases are TGTGCCAGCAGCTTAGTTGTGGCGGGGGGGCCTCGCACAGATACGCAGTATTTT. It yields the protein CASSLVVAGGPRTDTQYF.

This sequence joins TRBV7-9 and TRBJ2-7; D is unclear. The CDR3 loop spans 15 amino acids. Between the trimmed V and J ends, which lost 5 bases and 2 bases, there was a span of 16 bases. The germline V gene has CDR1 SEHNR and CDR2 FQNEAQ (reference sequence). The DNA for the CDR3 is TGTGCCAGCAGCCCCGACGACTTGGCTCCCTACGAGCAGTACTTC. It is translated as CASSPDDLAPYEQYF.

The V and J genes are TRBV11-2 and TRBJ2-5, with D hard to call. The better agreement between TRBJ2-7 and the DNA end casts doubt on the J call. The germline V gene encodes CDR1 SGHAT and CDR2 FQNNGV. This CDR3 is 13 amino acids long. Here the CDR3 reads CASSLWQHYEQYF. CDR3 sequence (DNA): TGTGCCAGCAGCTTATGGCAGCACTACGAGCAGTACTTC.

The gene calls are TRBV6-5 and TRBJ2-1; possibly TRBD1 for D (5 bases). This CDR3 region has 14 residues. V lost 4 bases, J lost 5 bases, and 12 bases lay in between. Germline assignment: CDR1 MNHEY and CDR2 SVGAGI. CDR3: CASSLGLINNEQFF. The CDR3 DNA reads TGTGCCAGCAGTTTGGGGCTCATTAACAATGAGCAGTTCTTC.

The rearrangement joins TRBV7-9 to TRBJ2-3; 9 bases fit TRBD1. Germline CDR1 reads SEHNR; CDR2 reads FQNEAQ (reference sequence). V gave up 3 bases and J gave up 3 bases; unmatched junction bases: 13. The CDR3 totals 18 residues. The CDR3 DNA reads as TGTGCCAGCAGCTTTTATCCGGGACAGGGATCGTTTACAGATACGCAGTATTTT. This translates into CASSFYPGQGSFTDTQYF. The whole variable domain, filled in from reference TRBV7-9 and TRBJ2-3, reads DTGVSQNPRHKITKRGQNVTFRCDPISEHNRLYWYRQTLGQGPEFLTYFQNEAQLEKSRLLSDRFSAERPKGSFSTLEIQRTEQGDSAMYLCASSFYPGQGSFTDTQYFGPGTRLTVL.

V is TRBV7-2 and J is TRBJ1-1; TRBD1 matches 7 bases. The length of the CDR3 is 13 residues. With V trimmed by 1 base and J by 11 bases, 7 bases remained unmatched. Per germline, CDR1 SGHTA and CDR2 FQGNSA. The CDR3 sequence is CASSLVSDRVAFF. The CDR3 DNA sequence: TGTGCCAGCAGCTTAGTCTCCGACAGGGTCGCTTTCTTT.

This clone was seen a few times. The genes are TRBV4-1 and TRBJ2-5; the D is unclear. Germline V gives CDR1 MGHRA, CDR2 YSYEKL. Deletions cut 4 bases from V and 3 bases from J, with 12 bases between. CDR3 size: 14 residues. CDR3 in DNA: TGCGCCAGCAGCCCCGCCGAGTCGGAAGAGACCCAGTACTTC. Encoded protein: CASSPAESEETQYF.

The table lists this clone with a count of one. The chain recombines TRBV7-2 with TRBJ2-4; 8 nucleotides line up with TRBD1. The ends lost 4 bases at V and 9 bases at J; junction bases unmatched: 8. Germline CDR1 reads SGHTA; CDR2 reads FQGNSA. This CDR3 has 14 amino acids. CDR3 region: CASSSRTGSSIQYF. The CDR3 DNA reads TGTGCCAGCAGCTCTCGGACAGGGTCTAGCATTCAGTACTTC.

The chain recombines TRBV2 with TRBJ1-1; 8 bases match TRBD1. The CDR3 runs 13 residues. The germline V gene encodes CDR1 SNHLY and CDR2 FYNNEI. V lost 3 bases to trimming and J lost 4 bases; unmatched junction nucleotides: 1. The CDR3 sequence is CASSDRGRTEAFF. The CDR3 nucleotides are TGTGCCAGCAGTGACAGGGGGCGCACTGAAGCTTTCTTT.